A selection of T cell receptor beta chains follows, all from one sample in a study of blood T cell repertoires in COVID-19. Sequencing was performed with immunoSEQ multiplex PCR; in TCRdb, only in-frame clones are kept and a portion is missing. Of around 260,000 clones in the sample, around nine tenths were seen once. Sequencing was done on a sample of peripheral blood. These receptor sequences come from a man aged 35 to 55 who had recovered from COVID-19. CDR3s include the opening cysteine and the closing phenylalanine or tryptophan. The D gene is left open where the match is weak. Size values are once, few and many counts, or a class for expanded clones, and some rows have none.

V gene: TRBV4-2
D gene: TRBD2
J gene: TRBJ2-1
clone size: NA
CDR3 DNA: TGTGCCAGCAGCCAAGGTAGGATAGCGGGAGTACAATACAATGAGCAGTTCTTC
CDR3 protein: CASSQGRIAGVQYNEQFF

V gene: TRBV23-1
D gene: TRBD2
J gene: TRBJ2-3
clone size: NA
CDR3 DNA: TGCGCCAGCAGGGTAATGACTAGCGGGAACGGTCGTACAGATACGCAGTATTTT
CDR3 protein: CASRVMTSGNGRTDTQYF

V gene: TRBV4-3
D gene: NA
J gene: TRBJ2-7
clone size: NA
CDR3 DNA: TGCGCCAGCAGCCAAGTCGTGGCAAGCGAGCAGTACTTC
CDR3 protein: CASSQVVASEQYF

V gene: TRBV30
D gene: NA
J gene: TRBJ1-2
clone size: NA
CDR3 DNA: TGTGCCTGGAGTGACCCGGCCGCCAACGGGTATGGCTACACCTTC
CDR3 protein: CAWSDPAANGYGYTF

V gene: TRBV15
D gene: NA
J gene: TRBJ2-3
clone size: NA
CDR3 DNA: TGTGCCACCAGCAGACAAACCACGGGAACTTATACGCAGTATTTT
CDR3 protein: CATSRQTTGTYTQYF

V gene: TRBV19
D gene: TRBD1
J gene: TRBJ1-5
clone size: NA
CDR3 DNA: TGTGCCAGTAGCCTCGGACAGGGCGGTCTTCTCAATCAGCCCCAGCATTTT
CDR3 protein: CASSLGQGGLLNQPQHF

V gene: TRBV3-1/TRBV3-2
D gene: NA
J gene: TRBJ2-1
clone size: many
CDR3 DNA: TGTGCCAGCAGCCAAGAGATTTTAGCGAGCGAGCAGTTCTTC
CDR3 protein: CASSQEILASEQFF

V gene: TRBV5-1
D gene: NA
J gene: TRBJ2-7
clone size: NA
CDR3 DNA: TGCGCCAGCAGCTTACCCCGGGACTCCACCTACGAGCAGTACTTC
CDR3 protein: CASSLPRDSTYEQYF

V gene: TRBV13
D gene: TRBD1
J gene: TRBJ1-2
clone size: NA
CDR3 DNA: TGTGCCAGCAGGGGGCGGGGGACAGGAGGCGGCTACACCTTC
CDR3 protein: CASRGRGTGGGYTF

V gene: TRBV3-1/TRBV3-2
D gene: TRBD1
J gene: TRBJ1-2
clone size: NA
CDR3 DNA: TGTGCCAGCAGCCAAGGATCGACAGGGCACTATGGCTACACCTTC
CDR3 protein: CASSQGSTGHYGYTF

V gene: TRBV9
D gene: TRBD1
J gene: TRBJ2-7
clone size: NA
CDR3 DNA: TGTGCCAGCAGCGTGGGGGACAGTCCCCACGAGCAGTACTTC
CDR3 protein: CASSVGDSPHEQYF

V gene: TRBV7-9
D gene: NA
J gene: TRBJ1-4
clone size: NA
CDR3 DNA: TGTGCCAGCAGGCCGGGGGGAGATGAAAAACTGTTTTTT
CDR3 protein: CASRPGGDEKLFF

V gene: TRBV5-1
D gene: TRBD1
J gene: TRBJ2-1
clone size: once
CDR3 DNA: TGCGCCAGCAGCTTCACCCCGGGACAGGGTCGGGGGAATGAGCAGTTCTTC
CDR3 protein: CASSFTPGQGRGNEQFF

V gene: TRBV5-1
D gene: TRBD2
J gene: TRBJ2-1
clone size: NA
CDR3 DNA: TGCGCCAGCAGCTTGGTTGCTAGCGGGCCGCCTTACAATGAGCAGTTCTTC
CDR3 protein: CASSLVASGPPYNEQFF

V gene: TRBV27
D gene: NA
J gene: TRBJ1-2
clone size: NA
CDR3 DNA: TGTGCCAGCAGTTTATCTGCCAGTCCCCACCCATATGGCTACACCTTC
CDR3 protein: CASSLSASPHPYGYTF

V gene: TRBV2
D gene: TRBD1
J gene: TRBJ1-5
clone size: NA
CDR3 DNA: TGTGCCAGCAGTGAAGAATTTGTGGGGACAGGGGGTTATCAGCCCCAGCATTTT
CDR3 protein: CASSEEFVGTGGYQPQHF

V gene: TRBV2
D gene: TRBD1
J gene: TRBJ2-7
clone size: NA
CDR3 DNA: TGTGCCAGCAGCTCGGGACAGGCGAGATACGAGCAGTACTTC
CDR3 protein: CASSSGQARYEQYF

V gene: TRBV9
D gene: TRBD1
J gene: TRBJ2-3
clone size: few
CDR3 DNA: TGTGCCAGCAGCGCCTCTTCCATAGGGGGGGGACAGGGAAGCACAGATACGCAGTATTTT
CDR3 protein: CASSASSIGGGQGSTDTQYF

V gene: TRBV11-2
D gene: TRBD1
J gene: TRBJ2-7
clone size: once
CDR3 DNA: TGTGCCAGCAGGAGGACAGGCTACGAGCAGTACTTC
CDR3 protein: CASRRTGYEQYF

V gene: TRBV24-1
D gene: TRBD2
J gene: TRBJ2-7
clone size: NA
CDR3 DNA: TGTGCCACCAGTGATTTGCCTGGACTAGCGACTTCCTACGAGCAGTACTTC
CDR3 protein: CATSDLPGLATSYEQYF

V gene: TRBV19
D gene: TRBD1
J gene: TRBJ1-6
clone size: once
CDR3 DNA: TGTGCCAGTTGTCCGGGACAGGGAAATTCACCCCTCCACTTT
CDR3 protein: CASCPGQGNSPLHF

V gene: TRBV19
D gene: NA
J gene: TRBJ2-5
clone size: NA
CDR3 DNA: TGTGCCAGTAGTCCCCTCTCTATCGGAGAAACCCAGTACTTC
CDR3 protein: CASSPLSIGETQYF

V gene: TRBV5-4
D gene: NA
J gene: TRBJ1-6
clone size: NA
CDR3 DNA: TGTGCCAGCAGCTCCTCGGCGCGGGGAGGTTCACCCCTCCACTTT
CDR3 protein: CASSSSARGGSPLHF

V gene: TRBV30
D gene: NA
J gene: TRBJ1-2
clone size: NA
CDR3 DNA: TGTGCCCAGGGTGGTAGCTATGGCTACACCTTC
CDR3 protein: CAQGGSYGYTF

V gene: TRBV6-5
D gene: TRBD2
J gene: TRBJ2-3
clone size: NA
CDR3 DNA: TGTGCCAGCAGCCCCCTTCGCGGGGGAGGAGATACGCAGTATTTT
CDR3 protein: CASSPLRGGGDTQYF

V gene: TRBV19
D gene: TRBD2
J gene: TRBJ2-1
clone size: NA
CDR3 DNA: TGTGCCAGTACCCTCGCTAGCGGGGGCCCTTACAATGAGCAGTTCTTC
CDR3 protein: CASTLASGGPYNEQFF

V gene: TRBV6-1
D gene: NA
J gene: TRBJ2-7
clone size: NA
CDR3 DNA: TGTGCCAGCAGTGAACCATGGCCTCCCTACGAGCAGTACTTC
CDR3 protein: CASSEPWPPYEQYF

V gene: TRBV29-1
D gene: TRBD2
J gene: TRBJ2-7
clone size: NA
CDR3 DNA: TGCAGCGTTAGGACTAGCGGGATTCTTCTGTTC
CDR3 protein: CSVRTSGILLF

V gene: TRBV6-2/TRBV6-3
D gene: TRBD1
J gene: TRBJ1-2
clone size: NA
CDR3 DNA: TGTGCCAGCAGTTACCGACCGGGACAGGCTTCGACCTATGGCTACACCTTC
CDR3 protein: CASSYRPGQASTYGYTF

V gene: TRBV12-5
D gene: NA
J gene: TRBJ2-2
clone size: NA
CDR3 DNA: TGTGCTAGTGGTCAACCCCAGGGCAGAAACACCGGGGAGCTGTTTTTT
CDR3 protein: CASGQPQGRNTGELFF

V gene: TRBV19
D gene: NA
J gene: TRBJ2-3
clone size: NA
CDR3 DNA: TGTGCCAGTAGTATCGGGTGGGATACGCAGTATTTT
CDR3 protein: CASSIGWDTQYF

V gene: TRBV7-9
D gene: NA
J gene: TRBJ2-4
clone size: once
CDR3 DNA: TGTGCCAGCAGCGCGGACAGTAACAACCCCAAAAACATTCAGTACTTC
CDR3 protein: CASSADSNNPKNIQYF

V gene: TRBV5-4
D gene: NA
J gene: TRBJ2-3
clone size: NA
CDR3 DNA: TGTGCCAGCAGCCGAGGGGCGGGGGATACGCAGTATTTT
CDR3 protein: CASSRGAGDTQYF